This T cell receptor (beta chain) derives from a study of T cell responses to AZD1222 COVID-19 vaccine. Profiling relied on immunoSEQ multiplex PCR, and the TCRdb table lists in-frame clones only, not all of them. The repertoire includes approximately 150,000 clones, 90% to 95% of them detected once, and approximately 1.9% sits in the top ten. Per the germline V gene, CDR1 is LGHNA and CDR2 is YSLEER. Trimming cost V 0 bases and J 6 bases, with 11 bases left between them. This CDR3 contains 15 residues. Study-level points and caveats: The repertoires were collected only after the peak T cell response.

Note on this clone: The antigen remains undetermined.

The V gene is TRBV4-3, the J gene TRBJ2-2; no clear D. The sequenced sample was peripheral blood, obtained on day 0 of AZD1222 vaccination. This TCR came from an adult in good health. In DNA, the CDR3 is TGCGCCAGCAGCCAAGATCATTCGGGTCCCGGGGAGCTGTTTTTT. It translates to CASSQDHSGPGELFF.